Following are 27 T cell receptor beta chains from one sample sequenced in a study of read filtering for tumor transcriptome and immune sequencing. This library used about 400 ng RNA and molecular barcoded adaptors spanning alpha/delta and beta/gamma chains. In TCRdb, the reads were re-called with MiXCR into one record per CDR3 protein. Among roughly 25,000 distinct CDR3 sequences, around an eighth were seen once, and the ten largest hold just under 45%. Sequencing was carried out using a population of CD138-negative cells sorted from bone marrow. These receptors were obtained from a donor at least 40 years old with multiple myeloma.

This clonotype was counted at least ten times. The chain joins TRBV20-1 to TRBJ1-4; tentative D call: TRBD1 (5 bases). The V end lost 1 base, the J end lost 4 bases, and 7 bases lay between the germline ends. The germline V gene encodes CDR1 DFQATT and CDR2 SNEGSKA (reference sequence). The CDR3 loop spans 13 amino acids. The CDR3 loop is CSARAQGNEKLFF. For the CDR3, the DNA is TGCAGTGCTAGAGCGCAGGGTAATGAAAAACTGTTTTTT.

This clonotype was seen at least ten times. CDR3 bases: TGCGCCAGCAGTCAATTTCCCCTAGCGGGAGCTCGAAATGAGCAGTTCTTC. It codes for CASSQFPLAGARNEQFF. V gene TRBV23-1 combines with J gene TRBJ2-1, with 10 bases aligning to TRBD2. TRBV23-1 is annotated as an ORF whose role is uncertain. This CDR3 is 17 amino acids long. After removal of 1 base from V and 7 bases from J, the junction contained 10 bases not matched to a gene.

The V and J genes are TRBV30 and TRBJ1-1, with 8 bases lining up with TRBD1. This CDR3 is built from 14 residues. V lost 3 bases to trimming and J lost 3 bases; unmatched junction nucleotides: 6. CDR1 is GTSNPN and CDR2 is SVGIG in the germline V gene (reference sequence). The CDR3: CAWREGQEYTEAFF. The DNA of the CDR3 is TGTGCCTGGAGAGAGGGACAGGAGTACACTGAAGCTTTCTTT.

This clonotype was found many times. The genes are TRBV3-1 and TRBJ2-2; 9 positions match TRBD2. Trimming cost V 3 bases and J 2 bases; bases outside gene matches: 4. CDR1 is LGHDT, CDR2 YNNKEL, per germline (reference sequence). CDR3 size: 16 residues. CDR3 region: CASSHRLAENTGELFF. As DNA, the CDR3 is TGTGCCAGCAGCCACCGACTAGCGGAAAACACCGGGGAGCTGTTTTTT.

The chain recombines TRBV7-2 with TRBJ2-7; D ambiguous. Germline V gene sequence: CDR1 SGHTA, CDR2 FQGNSA. V lost 3 bases and J 6 bases, leaving 6 bases between the germline ends. The CDR3 sequence is 11 residues long. CDR3 coding DNA: TGTGCCAGCAGCTTGCCTGGCGAGCAGTACTTC. Translated: CASSLPGEQYF.

By share, this clonotype ranks as medium-sized. The gene calls are TRBV7-8 and TRBJ1-1; no reliable D call. CDR3 length: 15 residues. The V end was cut by 1 base, the J end by 7 bases, with 16 bases between. Germline loops: CDR1 SGHVS, CDR2 FQNEAQ. This CDR3 reads CASSLESMGIDEAFF. CDR3 nucleotides: TGTGCCAGCAGCTTAGAAAGTATGGGAATAGATGAAGCTTTCTTT.

This clonotype was counted a single time. A much larger clone is a single base away; this may be a read error. The chain uses TRBV7-3 and TRBJ1-1; D is unclear. Germline V lookup: CDR1 SGHTA, CDR2 FQGTGA. This CDR3 region has 13 residues. V shed 4 bases and J shed 1 base, with 7 bases lying between them. CDR3 sequence (DNA): TGTGCCAGCAGCTCAAGCGGGAACACTGAAGCTTTCTTT. It specifies CASSSSGNTEAFF.

The table lists this clonotype with many counts. The chain combines TRBV7-8 with TRBJ2-3; D is ambiguous. CDR3 size: 16 residues. Germline-derived CDR1 and CDR2 are SGHVS and FQNEAQ. V was cut by 6 bases and J by 4 bases, with 20 bases left in between. The CDR3 DNA is TGTGCCAGCAGTTCCTCGATTCCTTTTGGTGCAGATACGCAGTATTTT. Encoded protein: CASSSSIPFGADTQYF.

This clonotype came up many times. This chain joins TRBV29-1 and TRBJ1-1; TRBD1 might be the D (5 bases). The CDR3 spans 13 residues. The V gene lost 6 bases and the J gene lost 7 bases, with 18 bases spanning the gap. The germline V gene has CDR1 SQVTM and CDR2 ANQGSEA. The CDR3 loop reads CSVSLTGVGEAFF. CDR3 DNA: TGCAGCGTATCCTTAACGGGGGTCGGTGAAGCTTTCTTT.

Points on this clonotype: A much bigger clone sits one base away, suggesting this may be a read error. V gene TRBV3-1 combines with J gene TRBJ2-1, with TRBD1 matching 8 bases. J lost 8 bases, V lost 3 bases, and 9 bases had no gene match. CDR1 is LGHDT, CDR2 YNNKEL, per germline (reference sequence). The CDR3 length is 15 residues. CDR3: CASSQADREYDEQFF. The CDR3 nucleotides are TGTGCCAGCAGCCAGGCGGACAGGGAGTACGATGAGCAGTTCTTC.

Notes on this clonotype: A much larger clone lies a single base off, so this may be a read error. This sequence joins TRBV29-1 and TRBJ1-1; 7 bases match TRBD1. V was pared by 3 bases and J by 3 bases, with 13 bases of the junction left unmatched. The CDR3 totals 16 residues. CDR1 SQVTM and CDR2 ANQGSEA come from the germline V gene. CDR3 amino acids: CSVETGKESEDTEAFF. For the CDR3, the DNA is TGCAGCGTTGAGACAGGGAAGGAAAGTGAAGACACTGAAGCTTTCTTT.

This clonotype occurred many times. This chain connects TRBV7-9 to TRBJ2-1; tentative D call: TRBD1 (6 bases). The V gene lost 2 bases and the J gene lost 5 bases, with 10 bases spanning the gap. This CDR3 region has 14 residues. Germline values: CDR1 SEHNR, CDR2 FQNEAQ (reference sequence). The CDR3, as DNA: TGTGCCAGCAGCTTATCTCAGGGGCACAATGAGCAGTTCTTC. This encodes CASSLSQGHNEQFF. The variable domain in full, completed from reference TRBV7-9 and TRBJ2-1, reads DTGVSQNPRHKITKRGQNVTFRCDPISEHNRLYWYRQTLGQGPEFLTYFQNEAQLEKSRLLSDRFSAERPKGSFSTLEIQRTEQGDSAMYLCASSLSQGHNEQFFGPGTRLTVL.

The V gene is TRBV7-2, the J gene TRBJ2-1, with 8 bases fitting TRBD1. The V gene end was trimmed by 4 bases and the J gene end by 5 bases; junction bases not matched to a gene: 10. The CDR3 sequence is 16 residues long. Germline V lookup: CDR1 SGHTA, CDR2 FQGNSA. CDR3 loop: CASSSTTGGINNEQFF. The CDR3 bases are TGTGCCAGCAGCTCAACTACAGGGGGAATTAACAATGAGCAGTTCTTC.

The table lists this clonotype with many counts. The chain is built from TRBV6-1 and TRBJ2-3, with no clear D. Deletions cut 2 bases from V and 6 bases from J, with 9 bases between. CDR3 length: 13 amino acids. Per germline, CDR1 MNHNS and CDR2 SASEGT. DNA of the CDR3: TGTGCCAGCAGTGAAAGACCCCCCGATACGCAGTATTTT. Protein sequence: CASSERPPDTQYF.

This clonotype appeared many times. The chain couples TRBV19 to TRBJ2-3; D is undetermined. CDR3 length: 16 amino acids. From germline, CDR1 is LNHDA and CDR2 SQIVND (reference sequence). With 0 bases removed from V and 1 base from J, the gap between germline ends came to 11 bases. CDR3: CASSIDGGPGTDTQYF. Written as DNA, the CDR3 is TGTGCCAGTAGTATAGACGGCGGCCCTGGCACAGATACGCAGTATTTT.

This clonotype was counted many times. The chain couples TRBV12-3 or TRBV12-4 to TRBJ2-5; unclear D gene. V lost 1 base and J lost 7, with 10 bases in between. The CDR3 has 13 residues. The CDR3 region is CASSLGSSGTQYF. CDR3 nucleotide sequence: TGTGCCAGCAGTTTAGGATCATCAGGGACCCAGTACTTC.

This clonotype appeared many times. V is TRBV20-1 and J is TRBJ2-1; 10 bases match TRBD2. This CDR3 has 16 residues. Trimming removed 0 bases from V and 4 bases from J; junction bases left unmatched: 6. Germline V lookup: CDR1 DFQATT, CDR2 SNEGSKA (reference sequence). The CDR3 sequence: CSARDRGTSAYNEQFF. The CDR3 coding sequence is TGCAGTGCTAGAGATCGCGGGACTAGCGCATACAATGAGCAGTTCTTC.

This clonotype came up many times. The chain employs TRBV11-2 and TRBJ2-7, with 13 bases lining up with TRBD2. After removal of 3 bases from V and 5 bases from J, the junction contained 10 bases not matched to a gene. Germline V gene lookup returns CDR1 SGHAT and CDR2 FQNNGV. This CDR3 has 17 residues. The CDR3 here is CASSFALAGGPGDEQYF. The DNA of the CDR3 is TGTGCCAGCAGCTTCGCACTAGCGGGGGGGCCGGGGGACGAGCAGTACTTC.

This clonotype has more than one count but fewer than ten. The chain combines TRBV18 with TRBJ1-2, with 7 positions matching TRBD1. The CDR3 runs to 15 residues. CDR1 and CDR2 from the germline V gene are KGHSH and LQKENI. V trimming: 3 bases; J trimming: 7 bases; junction bases outside the gene matches: 11. CDR3 sequence reads: CASSPTGYVALGYTF. The CDR3, as DNA: TGTGCCAGCTCACCGACAGGGTATGTTGCGCTTGGCTACACCTTC.

This clonotype came up many times. The chain is built from TRBV7-9 and TRBJ1-3; D might be TRBD1 (5 bases). With 4 bases removed from V and 0 bases from J, the gap between germline ends came to 10 bases. Germline CDR1 reads SEHNR; CDR2 reads FQNEAQ (reference sequence). The CDR3 has 15 residues. Here the CDR3 DNA reads TGTGCCAGCAGCTCCCGGGACGGCTCTGGAAACACCATATATTTT. It translates to CASSSRDGSGNTIYF.

This clonotype was detected many times. The V and J genes are TRBV20-1 and TRBJ1-2; 8 nucleotides line up with TRBD1. Germline V gives CDR1 DFQATT, CDR2 SNEGSKA (reference sequence). Trimming cost V 6 bases and J 4 bases; bases outside gene matches: 13. The CDR3 length is 15 residues. The CDR3 region has the DNA TGCAGTGCCGTTTCCGGGACAGGTGGGGGCTATGGCTACACCTTC. Translating gives CSAVSGTGGGYGYTF.

In regard to this clonotype: Being one base from a much bigger clone, this may be a read error. The rearrangement uses TRBV2 and TRBJ1-1; TRBD1 matches at 9 bases. This CDR3 is 15 amino acids long. Germline V gene data show CDR1 as SNHLY and CDR2 as FYNNEI. The CDR3 region has the DNA TGTGCCAGCAGTGATCGGACAGGGGTCGGCACTGAAGCTATCTTT. It specifies CASSDRTGVGTEAIF.

The sample holds many counts of this clonotype. This chain links TRBV3-1 with TRBJ1-1; 8 bases fit TRBD1. This CDR3 has 16 residues. Germline CDR1 reads LGHDT; CDR2 reads YNNKEL (reference sequence). V trimming: 4 bases; J trimming: 0 bases; junction bases outside the gene matches: 7. The CDR3 nucleotides read TGTGCCAGCAGCCTTAGGCCGACAGGGGTGAACACTGAAGCTTTCTTT. It yields the protein CASSLRPTGVNTEAFF.

This clonotype was recorded many times. The rearrangement uses TRBV20-1 and TRBJ2-1; D might be TRBD1 (6 bases). Trimming took off 5 bases at V and 4 bases at J, with 18 bases between the two ends. This CDR3 contains 15 residues. From germline, CDR1 is DFQATT and CDR2 SNEGSKA (reference sequence). CDR3 residues: CSARTGTPIYNEQFF. The DNA for the CDR3 is TGCAGTGCTCGAACCGGGACACCTATTTACAATGAGCAGTTCTTC.

This clonotype was counted ten times or more. The CDR3 DNA reads TGTGCCAGCAGCCCCCTCCCGGGACTAGCGGGGAAGGGGGCCACAGATACGCAGTATTTT. This codes for CASSPLPGLAGKGATDTQYF. V usage is TRBV9 and J usage is TRBJ2-3; TRBD2 aligns across 13 bases. Germline V gene data show CDR1 as SGDLS and CDR2 as YYNGEE. CDR3 size: 20 residues. V shed 4 bases and J 2 bases; nucleotides not matched to a gene: 16.

By sample fraction, this clonotype is medium-sized (0.01 to 0.1%). The chain couples TRBV10-3 to TRBJ2-1, with 8 bases aligning to TRBD2. Trimming at V came to 5 bases and at J to 0 bases, leaving 6 bases not matched to a gene. CDR1 and CDR2 from the germline V gene are ENHRY and SYGVKD. The CDR3 totals 16 residues. This CDR3 reads CAISSTSGGSYNEQFF. CDR3 coding DNA: TGTGCCATCAGTAGTACTAGCGGTGGCTCCTACAATGAGCAGTTCTTC.

This clonotype was seen a single time. Possible read error: a much larger clone is one base away. The genes are TRBV7-3 and TRBJ2-1, with 14 bases lining up with TRBD2. After removal of 3 bases from V and 1 base from J, the junction contained 2 bases not matched to a gene. Germline CDR1 SGHTA, CDR2 FQGTGA. This CDR3 contains 17 residues. Written as DNA, the CDR3 is TGTGCCAGCAGCTTGGGGACTAGCGGGAGTTCCTACAATGAGCAGTTCTTC. Translating it yields CASSLGTSGSSYNEQFF.